The 4 T cell receptor beta chains given below trace back to one sample, sequenced in a study of beta chain features in type 1 diabetes. Sequencing targeted expressed TCRB transcripts, as all isolated RNA had been reverse transcribed. Clones were read by immunoSEQ multiplex PCR, and TCRdb kept only the in-frame ones, dropping some. The sample holds 120,000 to 150,000 clones, 8.5% to 12% seen once. The sequencing sample was made of naive CD4+ T cells from blood. These receptors originate from a man aged 18 to 29 in good health.

The genes are TRBV19 and TRBJ2-3, with TRBD1 matching over 7 bases. This CDR3 comprises 15 residues. V trimming: 6 bases; J trimming: 5 bases; junction bases outside the gene matches: 11. Per germline, CDR1 LNHDA and CDR2 SQIVND (reference sequence). The CDR3 nucleotides read TGTGCCAGTAGGCAAACCGGGACAGTCCTAGATACGCAGTATTTT. It is translated as CASRQTGTVLDTQYF.

This clone has a handful of counts. The chain joins TRBV12-5 to TRBJ2-3; possibly TRBD1 for D (6 bases). The CDR3 loop spans 14 amino acids. Germline CDR1 reads LGHNT; CDR2 reads FRNRAP. V gave up 7 bases and J gave up 5 bases, with 16 bases separating them. CDR3 region: CASAPDSTGDTQYF. The CDR3 coding sequence is TGTGCTAGTGCCCCGGACAGTACCGGAGATACGCAGTATTTT. The full variable domain, in which reference TRBV12-5 and TRBJ2-3 provide the parts outside the CDR3, is DARVTQTPRHKVTEMGQEVTMRCQPILGHNTVFWYRQTMMQGLELLAYFRNRAPLDDSGMPKDRFSAEMPDATLATLKIQPSEPRDSAVYFCASAPDSTGDTQYFGPGTRLTVL.

This clone was seen only a few times. This chain joins TRBV7-8 and TRBJ2-7; TRBD2 aligns across 13 bases. The CDR3 totals 16 residues. Germline V gene sequence: CDR1 SGHVS, CDR2 FQNEAQ. Trimming took 4 bases from V and 1 from J; bases not matched to a gene: 4. CDR3 region: CASSSGTSGASYEQYF. The CDR3 DNA sequence: TGTGCCAGCAGCTCCGGGACTAGCGGGGCATCCTACGAGCAGTACTTC.

This sequence joins TRBV7-3 and TRBJ2-1; 10 nucleotides line up with TRBD2. V dropped 4 bases and J dropped 2; count of bases not matched to a gene: 5. This CDR3 has 16 residues. Germline V gene data show CDR1 as SGHTA and CDR2 as FQGTGA. CDR3 region: CASSSGGTSAYNEQFF. Here the CDR3 DNA reads TGTGCCAGCAGCTCGGGAGGGACTAGCGCCTACAATGAGCAGTTCTTC.